One TCR beta chain is described in this entry. Produced via immunoSEQ multiplex PCR; TCRdb's table is partial and in-frame only. The data show roughly 56,000 clones, with 70% to 90% seen just once and around 13% held by the top ten. The V gene's germline CDR1 is MNHEY and CDR2 SVGAGI. Trimming removed 2 bases from V and 2 bases from J, with 11 bases in between. The CDR3 contains 15 residues. The entry originates in a study of blood T cell repertoires in COVID-19. Input material: peripheral blood. The chain combines TRBV6-5 with TRBJ2-3, with D possibly being TRBD1 (5 bases). The sequence derives from a human donor in a cohort sampled during active COVID-19. CDR3 residues: CASSYTSGNTDTQYF. In DNA, the CDR3 is TGTGCCAGCAGTTACACGTCAGGGAACACAGATACGCAGTATTTT.